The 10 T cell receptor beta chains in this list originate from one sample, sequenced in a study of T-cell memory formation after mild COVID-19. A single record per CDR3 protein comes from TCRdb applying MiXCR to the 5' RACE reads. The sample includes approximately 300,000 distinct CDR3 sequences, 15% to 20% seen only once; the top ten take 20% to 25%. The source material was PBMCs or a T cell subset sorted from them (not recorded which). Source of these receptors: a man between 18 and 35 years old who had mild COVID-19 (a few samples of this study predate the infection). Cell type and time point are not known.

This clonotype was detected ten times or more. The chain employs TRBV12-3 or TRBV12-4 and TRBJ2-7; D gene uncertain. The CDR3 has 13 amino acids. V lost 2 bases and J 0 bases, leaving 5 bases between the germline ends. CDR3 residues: CASSLTPSYEQYV. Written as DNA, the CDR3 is TGTGCCAGCAGTTTAACACCCTCCTACGAGCAGTACGTC.

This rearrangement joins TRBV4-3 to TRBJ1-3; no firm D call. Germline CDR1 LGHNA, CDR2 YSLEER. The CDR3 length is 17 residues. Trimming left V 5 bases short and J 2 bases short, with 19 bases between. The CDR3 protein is CASSLFQAAAAGNTIYF. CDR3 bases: TGCGCCAGCAGCTTGTTTCAAGCGGCAGCGGCTGGAAACACCATATATTTT.

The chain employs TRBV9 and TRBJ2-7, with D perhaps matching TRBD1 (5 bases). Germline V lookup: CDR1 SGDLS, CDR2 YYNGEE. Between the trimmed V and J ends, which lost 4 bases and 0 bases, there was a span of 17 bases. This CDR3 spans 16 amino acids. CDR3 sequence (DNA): TGTGCCAGCAGCCCCTCTGGGGCGGCCAGCTCCTACGAGCAGTACTTC. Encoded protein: CASSPSGAASSYEQYF.

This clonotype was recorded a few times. The CDR3 reads CASSLYKNQPQHF. In nucleotides, the CDR3 is TGTGCCAGCAGCTTATACAAGAATCAGCCCCAGCATTTT. The V gene is TRBV7-2, the J gene TRBJ1-5; D gene ambiguous. Germline V gene lookup returns CDR1 SGHTA and CDR2 FQGNSA. With 2 bases removed from V and 4 bases from J, the gap between germline ends came to 6 bases. The CDR3 spans 13 residues.

CDR3: CATTSGGNTGELFF. The CDR3 DNA reads TGTGCCACCACTAGCGGGGGGAACACCGGGGAGCTGTTTTTT. This sequence joins TRBV7-2 and TRBJ2-2, with 11 bases that match TRBD2. J was trimmed by 1 base and V by 10 bases; bases with no gene match: 2. Germline CDR1 is SGHTA and CDR2 is FQGNSA. The CDR3 covers 14 residues.

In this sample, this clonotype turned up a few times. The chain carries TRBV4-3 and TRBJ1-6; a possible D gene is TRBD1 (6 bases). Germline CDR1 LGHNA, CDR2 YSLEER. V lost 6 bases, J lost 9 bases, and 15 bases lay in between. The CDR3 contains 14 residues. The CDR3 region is CASSLQGGGSPLHF. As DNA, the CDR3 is TGCGCCAGCAGTTTACAGGGAGGTGGTTCACCCCTCCACTTT.

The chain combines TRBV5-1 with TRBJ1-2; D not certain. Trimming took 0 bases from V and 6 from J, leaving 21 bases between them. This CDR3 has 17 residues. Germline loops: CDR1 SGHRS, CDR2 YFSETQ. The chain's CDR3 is CASSLADPRPDSDGYTF. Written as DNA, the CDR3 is TGCGCCAGCAGCTTGGCGGACCCACGTCCGGATAGCGATGGCTACACCTTC.

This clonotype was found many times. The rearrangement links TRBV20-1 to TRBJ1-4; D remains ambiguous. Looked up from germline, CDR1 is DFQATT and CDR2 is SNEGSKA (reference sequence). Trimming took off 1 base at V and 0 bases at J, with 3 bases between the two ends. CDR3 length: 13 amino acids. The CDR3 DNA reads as TGCAGTGCTAGAGGGACAACTAATGAAAAACTGTTTTTT. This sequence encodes CSARGTTNEKLFF.

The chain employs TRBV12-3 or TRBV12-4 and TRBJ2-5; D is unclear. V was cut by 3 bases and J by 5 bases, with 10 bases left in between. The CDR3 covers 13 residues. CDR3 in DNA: TGTGCCAGCAGTTTCAGTGAGGTGGAGACCCAGTACTTC. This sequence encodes CASSFSEVETQYF.

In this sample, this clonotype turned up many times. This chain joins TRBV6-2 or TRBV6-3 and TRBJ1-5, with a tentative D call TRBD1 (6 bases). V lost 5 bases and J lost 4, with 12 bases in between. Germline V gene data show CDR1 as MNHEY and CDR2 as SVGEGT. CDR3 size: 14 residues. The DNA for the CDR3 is TGTGCCAGCAGTCTCGGACAGCTGAATCAGCCCCAGCATTTT. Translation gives CASSLGQLNQPQHF.